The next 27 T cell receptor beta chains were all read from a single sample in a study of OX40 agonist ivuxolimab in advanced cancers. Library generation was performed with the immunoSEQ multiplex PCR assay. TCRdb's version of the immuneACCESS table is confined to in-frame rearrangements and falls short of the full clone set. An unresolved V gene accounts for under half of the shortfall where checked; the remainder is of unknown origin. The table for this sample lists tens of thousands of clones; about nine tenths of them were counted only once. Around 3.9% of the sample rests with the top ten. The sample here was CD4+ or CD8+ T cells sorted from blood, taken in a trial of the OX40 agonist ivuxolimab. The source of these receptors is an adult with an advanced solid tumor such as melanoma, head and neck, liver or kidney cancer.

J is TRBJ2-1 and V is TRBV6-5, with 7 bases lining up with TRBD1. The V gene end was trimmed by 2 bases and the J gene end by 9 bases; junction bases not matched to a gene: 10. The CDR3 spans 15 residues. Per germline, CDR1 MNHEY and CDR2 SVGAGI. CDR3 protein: CASSYETGSLSEQFF. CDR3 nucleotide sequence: TGTGCCAGCAGTTACGAGACAGGGTCATTGAGTGAGCAGTTCTTC.

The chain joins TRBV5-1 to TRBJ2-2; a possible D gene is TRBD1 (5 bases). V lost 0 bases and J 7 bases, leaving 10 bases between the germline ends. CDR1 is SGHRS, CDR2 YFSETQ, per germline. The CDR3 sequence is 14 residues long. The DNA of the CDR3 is TGCGCCAGCAGCTTGGTTCAGGGTGGCGGGGAGCTGTTTTTT. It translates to CASSLVQGGGELFF.

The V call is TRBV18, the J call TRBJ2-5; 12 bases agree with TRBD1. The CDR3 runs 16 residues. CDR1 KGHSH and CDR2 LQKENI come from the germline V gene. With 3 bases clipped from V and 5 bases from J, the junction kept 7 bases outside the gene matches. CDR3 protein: CASSPTGTGGFETQYF. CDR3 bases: TGTGCCAGCTCACCGACCGGGACAGGGGGCTTTGAGACCCAGTACTTC.

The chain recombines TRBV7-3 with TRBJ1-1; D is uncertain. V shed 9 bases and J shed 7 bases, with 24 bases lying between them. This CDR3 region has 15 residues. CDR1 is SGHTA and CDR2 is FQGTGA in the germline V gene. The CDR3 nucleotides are TGTGCCAGGGGCCCCCCGGGAGGGTACTCCTTTGAAGCTTTCTTT. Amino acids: CARGPPGGYSFEAFF.

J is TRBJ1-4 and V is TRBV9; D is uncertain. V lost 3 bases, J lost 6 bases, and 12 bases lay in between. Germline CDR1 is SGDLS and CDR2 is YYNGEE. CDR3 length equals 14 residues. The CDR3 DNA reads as TGTGCCAGCAGCGAAGGGAGCTGGGATGAAAAACTGTTTTTT. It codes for CASSEGSWDEKLFF.

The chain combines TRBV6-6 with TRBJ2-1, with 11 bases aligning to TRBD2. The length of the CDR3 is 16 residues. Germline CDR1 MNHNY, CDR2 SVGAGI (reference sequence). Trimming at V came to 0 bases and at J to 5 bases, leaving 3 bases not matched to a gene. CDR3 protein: CASSYSRLAGNNEQFF. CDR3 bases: TGTGCCAGCAGTTACTCCAGACTAGCGGGGAACAATGAGCAGTTCTTC.

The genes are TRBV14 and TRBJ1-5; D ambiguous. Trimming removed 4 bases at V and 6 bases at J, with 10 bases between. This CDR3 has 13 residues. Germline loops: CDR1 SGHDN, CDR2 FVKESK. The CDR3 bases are TGTGCCAGCAGCCTAGGCATGGGTCAGCCCCAGCATTTT. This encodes CASSLGMGQPQHF.

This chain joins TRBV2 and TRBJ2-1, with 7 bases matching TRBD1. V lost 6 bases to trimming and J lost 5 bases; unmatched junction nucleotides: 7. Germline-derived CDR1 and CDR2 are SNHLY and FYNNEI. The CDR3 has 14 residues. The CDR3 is CASRTGTANNEQFF. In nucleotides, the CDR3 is TGTGCCAGCAGGACCGGGACAGCAAACAATGAGCAGTTCTTC.

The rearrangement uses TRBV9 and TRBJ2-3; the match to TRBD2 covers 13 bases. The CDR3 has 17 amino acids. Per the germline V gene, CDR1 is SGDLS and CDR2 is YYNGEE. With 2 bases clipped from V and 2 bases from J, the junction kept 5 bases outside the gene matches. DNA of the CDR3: TGTGCCAGCAGCGTCGGGACTAGCGGGACTTACACAGATACGCAGTATTTT. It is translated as CASSVGTSGTYTDTQYF.

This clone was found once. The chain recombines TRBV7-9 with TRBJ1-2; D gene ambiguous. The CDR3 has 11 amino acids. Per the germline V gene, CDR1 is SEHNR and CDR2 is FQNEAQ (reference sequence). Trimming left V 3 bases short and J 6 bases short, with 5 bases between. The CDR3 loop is CASSFLNGYTF. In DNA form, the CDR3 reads TGTGCCAGCAGCTTTCTGAATGGCTACACCTTC.

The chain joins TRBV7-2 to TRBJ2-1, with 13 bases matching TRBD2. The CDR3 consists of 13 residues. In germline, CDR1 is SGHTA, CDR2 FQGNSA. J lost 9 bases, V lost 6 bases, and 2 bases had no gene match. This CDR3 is CASRLAGGSEQFF. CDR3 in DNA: TGTGCCAGCAGACTAGCGGGGGGGAGTGAGCAGTTCTTC.

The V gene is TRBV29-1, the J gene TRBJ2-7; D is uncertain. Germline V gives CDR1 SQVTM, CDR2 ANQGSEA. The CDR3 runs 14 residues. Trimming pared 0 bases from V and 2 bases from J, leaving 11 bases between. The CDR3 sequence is CSVEDQARPYEQYF. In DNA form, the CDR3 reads TGCAGCGTTGAAGATCAAGCCAGGCCCTACGAGCAGTACTTC.

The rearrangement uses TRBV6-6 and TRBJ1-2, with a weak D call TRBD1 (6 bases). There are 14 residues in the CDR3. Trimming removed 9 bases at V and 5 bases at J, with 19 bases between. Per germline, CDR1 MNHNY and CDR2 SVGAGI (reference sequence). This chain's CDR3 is CARVIRDKRYGYTF. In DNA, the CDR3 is TGTGCCAGAGTAATCCGGGACAAGCGATATGGCTACACCTTC.

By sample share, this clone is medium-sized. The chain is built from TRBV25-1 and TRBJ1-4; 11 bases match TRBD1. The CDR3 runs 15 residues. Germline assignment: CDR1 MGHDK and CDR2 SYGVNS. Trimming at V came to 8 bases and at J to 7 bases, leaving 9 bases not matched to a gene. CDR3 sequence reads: CASGGEDRGLEKLFF. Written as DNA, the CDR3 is TGTGCCAGCGGAGGGGAGGACAGGGGGCTTGAAAAACTGTTTTTT.

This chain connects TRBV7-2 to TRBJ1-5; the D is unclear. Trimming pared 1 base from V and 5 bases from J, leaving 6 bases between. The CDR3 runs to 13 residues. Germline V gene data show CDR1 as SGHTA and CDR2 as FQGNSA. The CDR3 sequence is CASSLEGHQPQHF. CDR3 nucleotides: TGTGCCAGCAGCTTAGAAGGTCATCAGCCCCAGCATTTT.

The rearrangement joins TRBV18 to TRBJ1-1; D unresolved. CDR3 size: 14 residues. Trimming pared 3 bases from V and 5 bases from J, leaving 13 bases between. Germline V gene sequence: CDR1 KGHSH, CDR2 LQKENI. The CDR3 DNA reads TGTGCCAGCTCACCCGGCAGCCGGGAGACTGAAGCTTTCTTT. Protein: CASSPGSRETEAFF.

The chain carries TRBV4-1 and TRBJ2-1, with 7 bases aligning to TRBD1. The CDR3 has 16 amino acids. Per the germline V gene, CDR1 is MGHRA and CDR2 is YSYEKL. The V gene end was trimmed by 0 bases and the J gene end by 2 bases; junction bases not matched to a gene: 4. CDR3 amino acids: CASSQDNRGPYNEQFF. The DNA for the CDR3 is TGCGCCAGCAGCCAAGATAACAGGGGACCCTACAATGAGCAGTTCTTC.

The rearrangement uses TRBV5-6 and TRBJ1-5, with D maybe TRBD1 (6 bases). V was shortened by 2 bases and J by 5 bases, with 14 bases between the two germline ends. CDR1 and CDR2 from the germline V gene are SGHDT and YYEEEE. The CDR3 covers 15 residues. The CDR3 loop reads CASSLVDSPYQPQHF. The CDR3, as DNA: TGTGCCAGCAGCTTAGTGGACAGTCCCTATCAGCCCCAGCATTTT.

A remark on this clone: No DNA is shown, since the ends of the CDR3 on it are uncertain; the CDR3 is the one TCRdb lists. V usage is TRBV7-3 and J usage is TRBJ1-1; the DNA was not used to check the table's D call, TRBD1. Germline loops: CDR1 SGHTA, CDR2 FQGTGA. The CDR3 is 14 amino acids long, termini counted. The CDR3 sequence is CASSSSTVNTEAFF.

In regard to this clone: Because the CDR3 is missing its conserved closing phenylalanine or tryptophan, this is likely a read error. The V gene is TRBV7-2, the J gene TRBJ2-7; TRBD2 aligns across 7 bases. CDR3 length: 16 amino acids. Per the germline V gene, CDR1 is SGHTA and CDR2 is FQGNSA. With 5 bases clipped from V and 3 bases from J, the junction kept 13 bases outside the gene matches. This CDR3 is CASSASSSSGLYEQYL. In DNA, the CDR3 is TGTGCCAGCAGCGCATCCTCGTCTAGCGGCCTCTACGAGCAGTACCTC.

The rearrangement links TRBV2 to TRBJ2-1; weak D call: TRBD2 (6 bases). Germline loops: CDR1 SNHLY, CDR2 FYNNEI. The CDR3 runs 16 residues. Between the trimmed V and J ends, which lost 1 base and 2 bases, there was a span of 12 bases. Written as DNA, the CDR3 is TGTGCCAGCAGTGAAGGAGGGTTAGCGGCCTACAATGAGCAGTTCTTC. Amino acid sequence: CASSEGGLAAYNEQFF.

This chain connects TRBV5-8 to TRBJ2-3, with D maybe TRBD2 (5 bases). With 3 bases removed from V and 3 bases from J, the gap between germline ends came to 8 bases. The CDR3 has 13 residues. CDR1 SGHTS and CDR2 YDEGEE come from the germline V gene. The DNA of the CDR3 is TGTGCCAGCAGCTCCCGAGGGACAGATACGCAGTATTTT. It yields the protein CASSSRGTDTQYF.

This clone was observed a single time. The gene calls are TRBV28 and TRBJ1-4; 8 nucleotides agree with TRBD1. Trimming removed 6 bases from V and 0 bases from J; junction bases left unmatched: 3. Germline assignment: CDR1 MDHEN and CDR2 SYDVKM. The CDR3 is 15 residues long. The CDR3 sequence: CASSTGQATNEKLFF. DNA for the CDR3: TGTGCCAGCAGCACGGGACAGGCAACTAATGAAAAACTGTTTTTT.

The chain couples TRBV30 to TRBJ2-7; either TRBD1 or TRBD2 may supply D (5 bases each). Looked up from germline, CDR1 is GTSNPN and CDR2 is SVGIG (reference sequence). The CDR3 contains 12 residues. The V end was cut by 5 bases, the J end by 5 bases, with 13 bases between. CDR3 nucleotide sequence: TGTGCCTGGGGGCTGGGGGAAGACGAGCAGTACTTC. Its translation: CAWGLGEDEQYF.

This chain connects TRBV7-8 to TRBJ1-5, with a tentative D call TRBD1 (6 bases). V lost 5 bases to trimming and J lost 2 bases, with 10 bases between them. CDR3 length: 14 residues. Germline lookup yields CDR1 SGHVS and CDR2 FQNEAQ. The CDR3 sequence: CASSAPGGNQPQHF. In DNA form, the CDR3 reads TGTGCCAGCAGCGCCCCAGGGGGCAATCAGCCCCAGCATTTT.

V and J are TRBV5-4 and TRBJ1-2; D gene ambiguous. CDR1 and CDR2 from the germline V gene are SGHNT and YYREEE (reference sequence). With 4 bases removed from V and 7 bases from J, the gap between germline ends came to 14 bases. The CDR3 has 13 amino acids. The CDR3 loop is CASSPDGVVGYTF. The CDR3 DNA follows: TGTGCCAGCAGCCCAGACGGGGTTGTTGGCTACACCTTC.

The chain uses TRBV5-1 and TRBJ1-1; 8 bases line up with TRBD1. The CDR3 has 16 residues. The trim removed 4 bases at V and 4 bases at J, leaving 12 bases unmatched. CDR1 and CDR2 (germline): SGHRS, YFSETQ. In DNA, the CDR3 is TGCGCCAGCAGCAAAAATGGACAGGGAGATAGCACTGAAGCTTTCTTT. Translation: CASSKNGQGDSTEAFF.